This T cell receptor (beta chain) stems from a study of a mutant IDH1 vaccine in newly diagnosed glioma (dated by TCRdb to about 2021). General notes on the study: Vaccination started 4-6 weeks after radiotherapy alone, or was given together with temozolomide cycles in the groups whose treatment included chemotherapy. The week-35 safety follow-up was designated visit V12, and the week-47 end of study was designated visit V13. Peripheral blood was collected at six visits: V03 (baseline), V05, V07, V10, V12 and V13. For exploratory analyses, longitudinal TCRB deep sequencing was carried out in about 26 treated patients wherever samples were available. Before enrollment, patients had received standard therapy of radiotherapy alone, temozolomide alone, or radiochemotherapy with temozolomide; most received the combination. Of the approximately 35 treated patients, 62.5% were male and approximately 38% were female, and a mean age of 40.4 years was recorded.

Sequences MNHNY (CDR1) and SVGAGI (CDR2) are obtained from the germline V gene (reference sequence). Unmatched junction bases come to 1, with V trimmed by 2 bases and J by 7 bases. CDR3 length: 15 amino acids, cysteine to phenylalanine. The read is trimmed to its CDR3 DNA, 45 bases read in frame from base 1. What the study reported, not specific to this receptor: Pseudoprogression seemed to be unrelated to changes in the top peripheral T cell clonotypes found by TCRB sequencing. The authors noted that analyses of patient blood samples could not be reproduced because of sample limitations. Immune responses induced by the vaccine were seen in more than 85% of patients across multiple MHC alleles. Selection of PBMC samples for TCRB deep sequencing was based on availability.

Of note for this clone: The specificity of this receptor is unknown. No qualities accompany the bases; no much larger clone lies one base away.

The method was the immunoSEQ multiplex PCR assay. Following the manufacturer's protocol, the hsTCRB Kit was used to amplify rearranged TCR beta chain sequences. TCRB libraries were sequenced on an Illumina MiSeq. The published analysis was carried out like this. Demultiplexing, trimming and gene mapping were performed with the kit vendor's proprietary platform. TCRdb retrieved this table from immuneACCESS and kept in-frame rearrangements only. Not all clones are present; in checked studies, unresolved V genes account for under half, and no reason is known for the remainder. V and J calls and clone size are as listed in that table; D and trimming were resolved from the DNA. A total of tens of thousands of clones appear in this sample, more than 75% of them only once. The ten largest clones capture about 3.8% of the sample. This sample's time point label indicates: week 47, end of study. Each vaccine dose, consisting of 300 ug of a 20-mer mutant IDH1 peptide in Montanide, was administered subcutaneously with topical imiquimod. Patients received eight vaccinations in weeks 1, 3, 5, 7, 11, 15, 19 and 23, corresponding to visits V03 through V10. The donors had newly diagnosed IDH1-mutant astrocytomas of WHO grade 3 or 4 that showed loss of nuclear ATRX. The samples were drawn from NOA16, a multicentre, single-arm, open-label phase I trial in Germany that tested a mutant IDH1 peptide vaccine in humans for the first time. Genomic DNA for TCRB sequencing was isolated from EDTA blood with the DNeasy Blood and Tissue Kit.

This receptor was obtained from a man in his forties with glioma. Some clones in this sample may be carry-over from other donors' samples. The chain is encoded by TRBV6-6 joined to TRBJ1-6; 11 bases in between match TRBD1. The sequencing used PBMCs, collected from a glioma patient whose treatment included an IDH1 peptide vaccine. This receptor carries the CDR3 CASSYRDRGNSPLHF. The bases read TGTGCCAGCAGTTACCGGGACAGGGGGAATTCACCCCTCCACTTT.